This T cell receptor (beta chain) originates from a study of T cell responses to AZD1222 COVID-19 vaccine. Findings of the study overall: Compared with day 0, the breadth and depth of the Spike-specific TCR repertoire rose significantly after two doses of AZD1222. Baseline antibody screening turned up just five to seven seropositive AZD1222 recipients. Researchers took repertoire samples only after the peak T cell response had come.

A remark on this clone: Its matching antigen is unknown.

Looked up from germline, CDR1 is KGHDR and CDR2 is SFDVKD. This CDR3 has 17 residues. The V gene end was trimmed by 7 bases and the J gene end by 1 base; junction bases not matched to a gene: 5. Data came from immunoSEQ multiplex PCR; TCRdb stores just in-frame clones and leaves some out. The data show 120,000 or so clones, with 90% seen just once and 4% to 5% held by the top ten. The sequencing used peripheral blood, collected 28 days after the second dose of the MenACWY control vaccine. The rearrangement joins TRBV24-1 to TRBJ2-6, with TRBD1 matching 11 bases. The TCR comes from an adult who received the MenACWY meningococcal vaccine as a control. The CDR3 protein is CATRPGQGGSGANVLTF. CDR3 DNA: TGTGCCACCAGACCGGGACAGGGGGGATCTGGGGCCAACGTCCTGACTTTC.